The T cell receptor (beta chain) under discussion was sequenced for a study of cytomegalovirus exposure and HLA in healthy donors. Study outcomes and limitations: Altogether, some 170 TCR beta chains were recorded as cytomegalovirus-associated. Being indistinguishable, some V segments were excluded, TRBV6-2 and TRBV6-3 among them.

Concerning this clone: Its antigen is still unknown.

Vbeta (60) and Jbeta (13) primers were used in the PCR. Method: immunoSEQ multiplex PCR; TCRdb's copy keeps in-frame clones and lacks some. The specimen's table records about 210,000 clones. V was trimmed by 11 bases and J by 1 base, leaving 15 bases between them. The CDR3 has 13 amino acids. Germline V lookup: CDR1 LNHDA, CDR2 SQIVND (reference sequence). The sample was PBMCs. The gene calls are TRBV19 and TRBJ2-7; D is possibly TRBD1 (5 bases). This TCR came from a woman aged 25 to 45 in good health and CMV-seropositive. The CDR3: CASGSDRSYEQYF. The CDR3 region has the DNA TGTGCCTCAGGCAGTGACAGATCCTACGAGCAGTACTTC.